The rows below give T cell receptor beta chains drawn from one sample of a study of technical replicates of blood from a handful of donors. TCRdb keeps only in-frame clones here, not all; method: immunoSEQ multiplex PCR. Among 60,000 to 80,000 clones listed, around nine tenths were seen once. Source material: T cells isolated from PBMCs. The source is a human donor in good health. CDR3s include the opening cysteine and the closing phenylalanine or tryptophan. The order of the fields is D gene, J gene, V gene, clone size, CDR3 protein, CDR3 DNA. The D gene is left open where the match is weak. Clone sizes are given selectively: once, few, many, or a class where the clone is expanded.

. | TRBJ1-3 | TRBV27 | . | CASSLSGGTGNTIYF | TGTGCCAGCAGTTTATCGGGGGGGACTGGAAACACCATATATTTT
TRBD2 | TRBJ2-7 | TRBV19 | once | CASSISGRAPEQYF | TGTGCCAGTAGTATAAGCGGGAGGGCCCCCGAGCAGTACTTC
TRBD2 | TRBJ2-7 | TRBV10-2 | once | CASSLPGLARSEQYF | TGCGCCAGCAGTTTACCGGGACTAGCCAGGAGCGAGCAGTACTTC
. | TRBJ2-7 | TRBV28 | . | CASRRGSNYEQYF | TGTGCCAGCAGAAGGGGCAGCAACTACGAGCAGTACTTC
. | TRBJ2-3 | TRBV19 | . | CASSTDRSTDTQYF | TGTGCCAGTAGTACGGACAGAAGCACAGATACGCAGTATTTT
TRBD1 | TRBJ2-7 | TRBV5-1 | . | CASSGDSPYEQYF | TGCGCCAGCAGCGGGGACAGCCCCTACGAGCAGTACTTC
TRBD1 | TRBJ1-5 | TRBV28 | . | CASSFRDRSNQPQHF | TGTGCCAGCAGTTTCCGGGACAGAAGCAATCAGCCCCAGCATTTT
TRBD1 | TRBJ2-7 | TRBV11-1 | . | CASSLNRGPHEQYF | TGTGCCAGCAGCTTAAACAGGGGGCCCCACGAGCAGTACTTC
TRBD2 | TRBJ2-2 | TRBV4-1 | . | CASSQGGRTTGELFF | TGCGCCAGCAGCCAAGGCGGGAGGACCACCGGGGAGCTGTTTTTT
TRBD2 | TRBJ2-2 | TRBV27 | . | CASSLLASGRNTGELFF | TGTGCCAGCAGTTTATTGGCTAGCGGGAGGAACACCGGGGAGCTGTTTTTT
. | TRBJ2-7 | TRBV11-2 | . | CASRTGYEQYF | TGTGCCAGCAGGACAGGCTACGAGCAGTACTTC
. | TRBJ1-5 | TRBV27 | . | CASSGGFNQPQHF | TGTGCCAGCTCAGGTGGTTTCAATCAGCCCCAGCATTTT
TRBD2 | TRBJ2-5 | TRBV27 | . | CASWTSEELETQYF | TGTGCCAGCTGGACTAGCGAGGAGTTAGAGACCCAGTACTTC
. | TRBJ2-3 | TRBV28 | . | CASSSASSTDTQYF | TGTGCCAGCAGTTCCGCGTCTAGCACAGATACGCAGTATTTT
. | TRBJ1-1 | TRBV9 | . | CASSVALNTEAFF | TGTGCCAGCAGCGTAGCATTGAACACTGAAGCTTTCTTT
TRBD1 | TRBJ1-2 | TRBV11-2 | . | CASSSGQGRGYTF | TGTGCCAGCAGCTCCGGACAGGGCCGTGGCTACACCTTC
. | TRBJ1-5 | TRBV30 | . | CAWSSGGKLQPQHF | TGTGCCTGGAGTTCAGGAGGGAAACTTCAGCCCCAGCATTTT
TRBD2 | TRBJ2-3 | TRBV5-8 | . | CASSLDFREGGDTQYF | TGTGCCAGCAGCTTGGATTTCCGGGAGGGAGGAGATACGCAGTATTTT
TRBD1 | TRBJ2-3 | TRBV7-9 | . | CATGTGITDTQYF | TGTGCCACTGGGACAGGGATCACAGATACGCAGTATTTT
TRBD2 | TRBJ2-1 | TRBV28 | . | CASSPPGLGYNEQFF | TGTGCCAGCAGCCCGCCGGGACTAGGCTACAATGAGCAGTTCTTC
. | TRBJ1-1 | TRBV16 | . | CASSQSYRLNTEAFF | TGTGCCAGCAGCCAATCGTACAGATTGAACACTGAAGCTTTCTTT
TRBD2 | TRBJ2-7 | TRBV7-8 | . | CASSLVIAGGPGEQYF | TGTGCCAGCAGCTTAGTCATAGCGGGAGGGCCTGGCGAGCAGTACTTC
TRBD1 | TRBJ1-1 | TRBV7-2 | . | CASSLIRGPEAFF | TGTGCCAGCAGCTTAATTAGGGGGCCAGAAGCTTTCTTT
TRBD2 | TRBJ2-1 | TRBV7-3 | . | CASSGGVAGVPNEQFF | TGTGCCAGCAGCGGGGGGGTTGCGGGAGTTCCTAATGAGCAGTTCTTC
. | TRBJ1-2 | TRBV30 | . | CAWSYKGDYGYTF | TGTGCCTGGAGTTATAAGGGGGACTATGGCTACACCTTC
. | TRBJ2-1 | TRBV6-5 | once | CASSYSSGMASNEQFF | TGTGCCAGCAGTTACTCTTCCGGGATGGCCTCCAATGAGCAGTTCTTC
. | TRBJ1-1 | TRBV11-2 | . | CASSYRYTEAFF | TGTGCCAGCAGCTACCGGTACACTGAAGCTTTCTTT
. | TRBJ2-1 | TRBV21-1 | . | CASSKAQGLVSYNEQFF | TGTGCCAGCAGCAAAGCGCAGGGACTAGTCTCCTACAATGAGCAGTTCTTC
TRBD1 | TRBJ2-7 | TRBV6-6 | once | CASSRDRSTNEQYF | TGTGCCAGCAGTCGGGACAGGTCTACCAACGAGCAGTACTTC
. | TRBJ2-7 | TRBV25-1 | . | CASSEGPYEQYF | TGTGCCAGCAGTGAGGGCCCATACGAGCAGTACTTC
. | TRBJ2-2 | TRBV9 | . | CASSRGTGELFF | TGTGCCAGCAGCCGGGGAACCGGGGAGCTGTTTTTT
. | TRBJ1-4 | TRBV6-6 | . | CASSYSNSPINEKLFF | TGTGCCAGCAGTTACTCCAACAGCCCTATTAATGAAAAACTGTTTTTT
. | TRBJ1-5 | TRBV7-9 | . | CASSSPDQPQHF | TGTGCCAGCAGCTCCCCGGATCAGCCCCAGCATTTT
. | TRBJ2-7 | TRBV18 | . | CASSPQQGPAYEQYF | TGTGCCAGCTCACCACAACAGGGTCCAGCCTACGAGCAGTACTTC
. | TRBJ2-7 | TRBV6-6 | . | CASSDAYEQYF | TGTGCCAGCAGTGATGCGTACGAGCAGTACTTC
TRBD1 | TRBJ1-5 | TRBV4-2 | . | CASSHPGQGAQPQHF | TGTGCCAGCAGCCACCCCGGACAGGGGGCTCAGCCCCAGCATTTT
TRBD1 | TRBJ1-3 | TRBV7-9 | few | CASSLTDRVGHTIYF | TGTGCCAGCAGCTTAACCGACAGGGTTGGACACACCATATATTTT
. | TRBJ2-7 | TRBV5-6 | . | CASSSDSSYEQYF | TGTGCCAGCAGCTCCGACAGCTCCTACGAGCAGTACTTC
. | TRBJ1-3 | TRBV11-2 | . | CASSHGHLNSGNTIYF | TGTGCCAGCAGCCATGGACACCTTAACTCTGGAAACACCATATATTTT
. | TRBJ1-3 | TRBV29-1 | . | CSVNEGDLGGNTIYF | TGCAGCGTTAATGAAGGGGATTTAGGTGGAAACACCATATATTTT
TRBD1 | TRBJ2-1 | TRBV2 | . | CASSEEGQGYNEQFF | TGTGCCAGCAGTGAAGAGGGACAGGGCTACAATGAGCAGTTCTTC
. | TRBJ1-2 | TRBV6-6 | . | CASSYDSSYTF | TGTGCCAGCAGTTACGATTCTAGCTACACCTTC
. | TRBJ2-7 | TRBV7-2 | . | CASSFVSSYEQYF | TGTGCCAGCAGCTTCGTTAGCTCCTACGAGCAGTACTTC
TRBD1 | TRBJ2-5 | TRBV19 | . | CASSLDRVFETQYF | TGTGCCAGTAGCCTGGACAGGGTTTTCGAGACCCAGTACTTC
TRBD1 | TRBJ2-7 | TRBV7-6 | . | CASSLQGAAYEQYF | TGTGCCAGCAGCTTACAGGGGGCTGCCTACGAGCAGTACTTC
TRBD1 | TRBJ1-3 | TRBV7-9 | . | CASSLGQSSGNTIYF | TGTGCCAGCAGCTTGGGACAGAGCTCTGGAAACACCATATATTTT
TRBD1 | TRBJ1-2 | TRBV11-1 | . | CASSSLGQGYYGYTF | TGTGCCAGCAGCTCCCTAGGACAGGGATACTATGGCTACACCTTC
TRBD2 | TRBJ2-1 | TRBV5-1 | . | CASMGEGEQFF | TGCGCCAGCATGGGGGAGGGTGAGCAGTTCTTC
. | TRBJ2-7 | TRBV2 | . | CASSEGPLYEQYF | TGTGCCAGCAGTGAGGGGCCACTCTACGAGCAGTACTTC
. | TRBJ2-5 | TRBV5-1 | . | CASSTGTFGDTQYF | TGCGCCAGCAGCACAGGGACCTTCGGGGATACCCAGTACTTC
TRBD2 | TRBJ2-1 | TRBV6-1 | . | CASSEPGTSAYNEQFF | TGTGCCAGCAGTGAACCCGGGACTAGCGCGTACAATGAGCAGTTCTTC
. | TRBJ1-1 | TRBV13 | . | CASSFPEAAEAFF | TGTGCCAGCAGCTTTCCGGAGGCGGCTGAAGCTTTCTTT
TRBD2 | TRBJ2-7 | TRBV18 | . | CASSGSGTPYEQYF | TGTGCCAGCTCAGGGAGCGGGACCCCCTACGAGCAGTACTTC
. | TRBJ1-4 | TRBV20-1 | . | CSASQGLELFF | TGCAGTGCTAGCCAGGGTTTGGAACTGTTTTTT